The 32 T cell receptor beta chains given below trace back to one sample, sequenced in a study of response to subunit inactivated influenza vaccine. TCRdb used MiXCR to reprocess the RT-PCR reads, holding one entry per CDR3 protein. The sample carries some 640,000 distinct CDR3 sequences, about 15% recorded once. Sequenced material: PBMCs from blood, taken 14 to 15 days before vaccination. The source of these receptors is a man between 50 and 59 years old who received an inactivated influenza vaccine.

This clonotype was recorded a few times. CDR3 in DNA: TGCGCCAGCAGCCAAGACGCTCAGGGGGGGAATGAAGCTTTCTTT. Translation: CASSQDAQGGNEAFF. The V gene is TRBV4-3, the J gene TRBJ1-1, with TRBD1 matching 7 bases. Germline V gene sequence: CDR1 LGHNA, CDR2 YSLEER. This CDR3 region has 15 residues. Losses at the gene ends were 0 bases for V and 7 bases for J; bases not matched to a gene: 8.

The genes are TRBV3-1 and TRBJ1-6, with D unresolved. Trimming cost V 3 bases and J 14 bases, with 8 bases left between them. CDR1 is LGHDT and CDR2 is YNNKEL in the germline V gene (reference sequence). The CDR3 contains 11 residues. This chain's CDR3 is CASSHQGSLHF. The CDR3 DNA reads TGTGCCAGCAGCCACCAAGGGTCCCTCCACTTT.

This clonotype occurred a few times. The chain employs TRBV20-1 and TRBJ2-2; D perhaps matches TRBD1 (5 bases). V was clipped by 7 bases and J by 5 bases, with 14 bases between them. CDR1 and CDR2 from the germline V gene are DFQATT and SNEGSKA (reference sequence). The CDR3 extends over 13 amino acids. The CDR3 reads CSVQGNSTGELFF. The CDR3 DNA reads TGCAGTGTTCAGGGAAACTCTACCGGGGAGCTGTTTTTT.

The CDR3 region has the DNA TGCGCCAGCAGCCAAGGCGGGAGAAATGAGCAGTTCTTC. Protein sequence: CASSQGGRNEQFF. The rearrangement uses TRBV4-3 and TRBJ2-1; 7 bases fit TRBD2. The CDR3 length is 13 residues. CDR1 is LGHNA and CDR2 is YSLEER in the germline V gene. Germline trimming cut 1 base from V and 7 bases from J; bases unmatched to any gene: 1.

This clonotype is termed medium-sized. The V gene is TRBV29-1, the J gene TRBJ2-1; 11 positions match TRBD2. Per germline, CDR1 SQVTM and CDR2 ANQGSEA. The CDR3 extends over 15 amino acids. J lost 9 bases, V lost 2 bases, and 9 bases had no gene match. The CDR3 sequence: CSVEMRLAGQAEQFF. CDR3 in DNA: TGCAGCGTTGAAATGCGACTAGCGGGACAGGCTGAGCAGTTCTTC.

The rearrangement uses TRBV12-3 or TRBV12-4 and TRBJ2-5; 10 bases align to TRBD2. The CDR3 totals 15 residues. Trimming cost V 3 bases and J 4 bases; bases outside gene matches: 5. DNA of the CDR3: TGTGCCAGCAGTTTTGTAGCGGGGGGCAGAGAGACCCAGTACTTC. Amino acid sequence: CASSFVAGGRETQYF.

This clonotype was counted only a few times. This chain joins TRBV7-9 and TRBJ2-7; tentatively, D is TRBD1 or TRBD2 (5 bases each). Trimming cost V 1 base and J 9 bases, with 22 bases left between them. The CDR3 totals 16 residues. The V gene's germline CDR1 is SEHNR and CDR2 FQNEAQ (reference sequence). CDR3: CASSLVGTYSHGWQYF. The CDR3 bases are TGTGCCAGCAGCTTAGTAGGGACCTACTCCCACGGTTGGCAGTACTTC.

V gene TRBV5-6 combines with J gene TRBJ2-4; 13 positions agree with TRBD2. The CDR3 totals 17 residues. V trimming: 4 bases; J trimming: 4 bases; junction bases outside the gene matches: 8. Per the germline V gene, CDR1 is SGHDT and CDR2 is YYEEEE. The CDR3 DNA reads TGTGCCAGCAGCAACTCGACTAGCGGGAGGTCTAAAAACATTCAGTACTTC. This gives the protein CASSNSTSGRSKNIQYF.

The chain carries TRBV9 and TRBJ2-7, with D unclear. The CDR3 consists of 14 residues. Trimming stripped 0 bases from V and 2 bases from J, with 9 bases between. CDR1 is SGDLS, CDR2 YYNGEE, per germline. The CDR3 sequence: CASSVGQDPYEQYF. CDR3 DNA: TGTGCCAGCAGCGTAGGGCAGGACCCCTACGAGCAGTACTTC. The full variable domain, completed using reference TRBV9 and TRBJ2-7, is DSGVTQTPKHLITATGQRVTLRCSPRSGDLSVYWYQQSLDQGLQFLIQYYNGEERAKGNILERFSAQQFPDLHSELNLSSLELGDSALYFCASSVGQDPYEQYFGPGTRLTVT.

The rearrangement joins TRBV7-2 to TRBJ2-7; tentatively, D is TRBD1 or TRBD2 (5 bases each). Germline CDR1 and CDR2: SGHTA and FQGNSA. The CDR3 is 13 amino acids. Trimming stripped 3 bases from V and 6 bases from J, with 12 bases between. CDR3: CASSFSPGGEQYF. The CDR3 DNA follows: TGTGCCAGCAGCTTCTCTCCTGGGGGCGAGCAGTACTTC.

This chain links TRBV7-2 with TRBJ2-7; 9 positions match TRBD2. Germline CDR1 and CDR2: SGHTA and FQGNSA. This CDR3 is built from 14 residues. J gave up 3 bases and V 4 bases, and 4 bases lay outside the gene matches. The CDR3 region has the DNA TGTGCCAGCAGCTGGAATAGCGGGAGCTACGAGCAGTACTTC. Its protein product is CASSWNSGSYEQYF.

The CDR3 nucleotides are TGTGCCAGCTCACCAAGGGGGACAGGAGGCTACAATGAGCAGTTCTTC. Amino acid sequence: CASSPRGTGGYNEQFF. The V gene is TRBV18, the J gene TRBJ2-1; 8 bases are shared with TRBD1. The junction had 6 bases not matched to a gene; V was cut back by 2 bases and J by 3 bases. This CDR3 is built from 16 residues. Germline-derived CDR1 and CDR2 are KGHSH and LQKENI.

This clonotype was counted ten times or more. As DNA, the CDR3 is TGTGCCAGCAGTTTAGCAGCCAATGAGCAGTTCTTC. Translation: CASSLAANEQFF. The chain carries TRBV12-3 or TRBV12-4 and TRBJ2-1; D call uncertain. Trimming stripped 0 bases from V and 6 bases from J, with 3 bases between. The CDR3 runs 12 residues.

The chain joins TRBV12-3 or TRBV12-4 to TRBJ2-1; D remains ambiguous. CDR3 length equals 14 residues. Between the trimmed V and J ends, which lost 4 bases and 1 base, there was a span of 8 bases. CDR3: CASSSAASYNEQFF. CDR3 bases: TGTGCCAGCAGTTCGGCGGCGTCCTACAATGAGCAGTTCTTC.

Ten or more counts support this clonotype. The chain recombines TRBV5-1 with TRBJ2-1; D possibly matches TRBD1 or TRBD2 (6 bases each). CDR1 and CDR2 from the germline V gene are SGHRS and YFSETQ. The V gene lost 2 bases and the J gene lost 4 bases, with 13 bases spanning the gap. The CDR3 contains 15 residues. In nucleotides, the CDR3 is TGCGCCAGCAGCTTCAGGGGACTTTCTTACAATGAGCAGTTCTTC. Protein product: CASSFRGLSYNEQFF.

This clonotype was counted at least ten times. The CDR3 here is CSATSGPNSDTQYF. CDR3 DNA sequence: TGCAGCGCCACTAGCGGGCCGAACTCAGATACGCAGTATTTT. The genes are TRBV29-1 and TRBJ2-3; 9 nucleotides match TRBD2. Per the germline V gene, CDR1 is SQVTM and CDR2 is ANQGSEA. V lost 7 bases to trimming and J lost 4 bases; unmatched junction nucleotides: 9. CDR3 length equals 14 residues.

This rearrangement joins TRBV3-1 to TRBJ2-7; possibly TRBD1 for D (5 bases). The CDR3 is 16 residues long. Germline V gene sequence: CDR1 LGHDT, CDR2 YNNKEL (reference sequence). With 0 bases removed from V and 0 bases from J, the gap between germline ends came to 12 bases. The CDR3: CASSQDWYRSSYEQYF. CDR3 bases: TGTGCCAGCAGCCAAGATTGGTACAGGAGCTCCTACGAGCAGTACTTC.

V gene TRBV5-4 combines with J gene TRBJ2-2; 10 nucleotides line up with TRBD2. The CDR3 loop spans 17 amino acids. V gave up 2 bases and J gave up 5 bases; unmatched junction bases: 9. Germline lookup yields CDR1 SGHNT and CDR2 YYREEE (reference sequence). CDR3 nucleotides: TGTGCCAGCAGCTTAGGTAGCGGGAGGTCTGGTACCGGGGAGCTGTTTTTT. Protein sequence: CASSLGSGRSGTGELFF.

In its sample, this clonotype was seen many times. The chain has TRBV5-1 and TRBJ2-6, with D unresolved. Germline CDR1 reads SGHRS; CDR2 reads YFSETQ. V was clipped by 3 bases and J by 4 bases, with 5 bases between them. The CDR3 consists of 13 residues. CDR3 sequence reads: CASSYTGANVLTF. Written as DNA, the CDR3 is TGCGCCAGCAGCTATACCGGGGCCAACGTCCTGACTTTC.

The gene calls are TRBV12-3 or TRBV12-4 and TRBJ2-1; 15 positions match TRBD2. The length of the CDR3 is 17 residues. The J segment lost 0 bases and the V segment lost 8 bases, leaving 5 bases of the junction unmatched. The CDR3, as DNA: TGTGCCAGCGGCGGACTAGCGGGGGGGAGCTCCTACAATGAGCAGTTCTTC. It translates to CASGGLAGGSSYNEQFF.

The chain combines TRBV6-5 with TRBJ2-5, with 9 bases fitting TRBD1. Germline lookup yields CDR1 MNHEY and CDR2 SVGAGI. V was pared by 6 bases and J by 4 bases, with 12 bases of the junction left unmatched. CDR3 length: 16 residues. The CDR3 DNA follows: TGTGCCAGCAGCAGACTCGACGGGACAGGGACAGAGACCCAGTACTTC. It encodes CASSRLDGTGTETQYF.

This clonotype was counted between two and nine times. The chain combines TRBV4-3 with TRBJ1-6, with 8 positions matching TRBD1. Trimming at V came to 3 bases and at J to 9 bases, leaving 10 bases not matched to a gene. The CDR3 is 16 amino acids. Germline CDR1 and CDR2: LGHNA and YSLEER. DNA for the CDR3: TGCGCCAGCAGCCAGGACAGGGTGGGACGGGCTTCACCCCTCCACTTT. This encodes CASSQDRVGRASPLHF.

This clonotype was counted a few times. This CDR3 is CSARTADTQYF. The CDR3 DNA follows: TGCAGTGCCCGAACGGCAGATACGCAGTATTTT. The rearrangement joins TRBV20-1 to TRBJ2-3; D call uncertain. V lost 6 bases to trimming and J lost 4 bases, with 8 bases between them. Germline V gene lookup returns CDR1 DFQATT and CDR2 SNEGSKA (reference sequence). The CDR3 has 11 residues.

The V call is TRBV30, the J call TRBJ2-7; D unresolved. This CDR3 is 13 amino acids long. Trimming pared 5 bases from V and 3 bases from J, leaving 14 bases between. The germline V gene encodes CDR1 GTSNPN and CDR2 SVGIG (reference sequence). The DNA for the CDR3 is TGTGCCTGGGACGGAGATGATGACTACGAGCAGTACTTC. Translated: CAWDGDDDYEQYF.

This clonotype was observed many times. The rearrangement uses TRBV20-1 and TRBJ2-5; D perhaps matches TRBD2 (6 bases). The V end lost 2 bases, the J end lost 3 bases, and 19 bases lay between the germline ends. The CDR3 is 16 amino acids. CDR1 and CDR2 from the germline V gene are DFQATT and SNEGSKA (reference sequence). The CDR3 here is CSARFPGAGGKETQYF. The CDR3 DNA is TGCAGTGCTAGATTCCCCGGGGCCGGGGGAAAAGAGACCCAGTACTTC.

This clonotype has a handful of counts. The genes are TRBV4-2 and TRBJ1-5; D may be TRBD1 (5 bases). Trimming pared 0 bases from V and 0 bases from J, leaving 15 bases between. In germline, CDR1 is LGHNA, CDR2 YNFKEQ. This CDR3 spans 18 amino acids. CDR3 protein: CASSQDVQGVGSNQPQHF. Written as DNA, the CDR3 is TGTGCCAGCAGCCAAGATGTGCAGGGAGTTGGTAGCAATCAGCCCCAGCATTTT.

The genes are TRBV12-3 or TRBV12-4 and TRBJ2-1, with D perhaps TRBD1 (6 bases). The CDR3 length is 15 residues. V dropped 3 bases and J dropped 2 bases, with 11 bases sitting between them. For the CDR3, the DNA is TGTGCCAGCAGTTTCGGTACAGGGACCTACAATGAGCAGTTCTTC. It is translated as CASSFGTGTYNEQFF.

This rearrangement joins TRBV11-1 to TRBJ2-6, with D perhaps TRBD1 or TRBD2 (6 bases each). The CDR3 consists of 19 residues. Germline V lookup: CDR1 SGHAT, CDR2 FQDESV (reference sequence). Between the trimmed V and J ends, which lost 4 bases and 4 bases, there was a span of 23 bases. The CDR3 bases are TGTGCCAGCAGCTATTTTCACGGGGGCCTTCTTTCCGGGGCCAACGTCCTGACTTTC. This encodes CASSYFHGGLLSGANVLTF.

This clonotype came up a few times. The rearrangement joins TRBV20-1 to TRBJ2-1; D possibly corresponds to TRBD2 (6 bases). Trimming took 3 bases from V and 1 from J, leaving 10 bases between them. The germline gives CDR1 DFQATT, CDR2 SNEGSKA (reference sequence). This CDR3 has 14 residues. The CDR3 DNA sequence: TGCAGTGCTAGGCGGGATCAATCCTACAATGAGCAGTTCTTC. Protein product: CSARRDQSYNEQFF.

The chain joins TRBV5-6 to TRBJ2-6, with D possibly TRBD1 on 5 matching bases. Trimming removed 0 bases at V and 0 bases at J, with 10 bases between. Per germline, CDR1 SGHDT and CDR2 YYEEEE. The CDR3 consists of 17 residues. The CDR3 DNA follows: TGTGCCAGCAGCTTGGAAAGGGGCCGCTCTGGGGCCAACGTCCTGACTTTC. It codes for CASSLERGRSGANVLTF. Using reference TRBV5-6 and TRBJ2-6 for the parts outside the CDR3, the full variable domain is DAGVTQSPTHLIKTRGQQVTLRCSPKSGHDTVSWYQQALGQGPQFIFQYYEEEERQRGNFPDRFSGHQFPNYSSELNVNALLLGDSALYLCASSLERGRSGANVLTFGAGSRLTVL.

This chain joins TRBV5-1 and TRBJ2-2; TRBD1 matches 8 bases. The CDR3 consists of 17 residues. With V trimmed by 0 bases and J by 0 bases, 4 bases remained unmatched. The germline V gene encodes CDR1 SGHRS and CDR2 YFSETQ. The CDR3 loop is CASSLARGLPNTGELFF. The CDR3 DNA sequence: TGCGCCAGCAGCTTGGCCAGGGGGCTTCCGAACACCGGGGAGCTGTTTTTT.

This sequence joins TRBV29-1 and TRBJ2-1; tentative D call: TRBD2 (5 bases). With 5 bases removed from V and 2 bases from J, the gap between germline ends came to 10 bases. Germline lookup yields CDR1 SQVTM and CDR2 ANQGSEA. The CDR3 is 13 amino acids. The CDR3 spells CSVLSSPYNEQFF. CDR3 bases: TGCAGCGTTTTGTCTAGCCCCTACAATGAGCAGTTCTTC.